Below are 5 T cell receptor beta chains sequenced from a single sample in a study of blood T cell repertoires in COVID-19. Using immunoSEQ multiplex PCR, the repertoire was profiled, and TCRdb retains in-frame clones only, with some absent. The repertoire holds 95,000 to 150,000 clones, with 70% to 90% as singletons. Sequenced sample: peripheral blood. Every receptor here comes from a man aged 50-59 years with acute or convalescent COVID-19.

V and J are TRBV19 and TRBJ1-1, with D unresolved. The CDR3 contains 16 residues. Germline V CDR1 and CDR2: LNHDA, SQIVND (reference sequence). V lost 4 bases and J lost 0, with 15 bases in between. The CDR3 DNA sequence: TGTGCCAGTAGTACATCATTTGGGCTCGTGAACACTGAAGCTTTCTTT. Protein sequence: CASSTSFGLVNTEAFF.

The rearrangement links TRBV11-3 to TRBJ1-1; TRBD1 matches 10 bases. Germline assignment: CDR1 SGHNT and CDR2 YENEEA. The CDR3 sequence is 15 residues long. Unmatched junction bases numbered 7, after V lost 5 bases and J lost 4 bases. CDR3 amino acids: CASSPGDRGSTEAFF. DNA of the CDR3: TGTGCCAGCAGCCCAGGGGACAGGGGATCCACTGAAGCTTTCTTT.

The gene calls are TRBV11-2 and TRBJ2-1; 11 bases match TRBD2. Trimming cost V 9 bases and J 8 bases; bases outside gene matches: 3. CDR1 is SGHAT and CDR2 is FQNNGV in the germline V gene. The CDR3 spans 12 residues. The CDR3 region is CASMGLADEQFF. The CDR3 nucleotides read TGTGCCAGTATGGGACTAGCGGATGAGCAGTTCTTC.

The J gene is TRBJ1-3, the V gene TRBV19, with D uncertain. Germline-derived CDR1 and CDR2 are LNHDA and SQIVND (reference sequence). Trimming took off 7 bases at V and 0 bases at J, with 13 bases between the two ends. The CDR3 has 15 amino acids. The CDR3 DNA is TGTGCCAGTACCCTATTACAGAGCTCTGGAAACACCATATATTTT. It codes for CASTLLQSSGNTIYF.

The CDR3 DNA follows: TGTGCCAGCAGCCCCGGGGGGACATACTATGGCTACACCTTC. Its protein is CASSPGGTYYGYTF. This chain connects TRBV9 to TRBJ1-2; D perhaps matches TRBD1 (6 bases). CDR1 is SGDLS and CDR2 is YYNGEE in the germline V gene. Between the trimmed V and J ends, which lost 4 bases and 3 bases, there was a span of 13 bases. The CDR3 covers 14 residues. Full variable domain (remainder filled in from reference TRBV9 and TRBJ1-2): DSGVTQTPKHLITATGQRVTLRCSPRSGDLSVYWYQQSLDQGLQFLIQYYNGEERAKGNILERFSAQQFPDLHSELNLSSLELGDSALYFCASSPGGTYYGYTFGSGTRLTVV.